This T cell receptor (beta chain) was identified in a study of memory CD4+ T cells and cytomegalovirus serostatus. The CDR3 is 15 residues long. Germline loops: CDR1 SGHNT, CDR2 YYREEE (reference sequence). V shed 3 bases and J 4 bases; nucleotides not matched to a gene: 8. The sort gate was single viable CD3+CD4+CD8-CD45RO+ cells for memory CD4+ T cells. CD4+ T cells were isolated by positive magnetic selection. Produced via immunoSEQ multiplex PCR; TCRdb's table is partial and in-frame only. The repertoire holds just over 45,000 clones, with around four fifths as singletons. The sample taken for sequencing was memory CD4+ T cells from blood. The chain links TRBV5-4 to TRBJ2-7; 9 nucleotides align to TRBD1. The receptor was isolated from an adult in good health and CMV-seronegative. In DNA, the CDR3 is TGTGCCAGCAGCTCCGGACAGGGGATGAGATACGAGCAGTACTTC. It translates to CASSSGQGMRYEQYF.